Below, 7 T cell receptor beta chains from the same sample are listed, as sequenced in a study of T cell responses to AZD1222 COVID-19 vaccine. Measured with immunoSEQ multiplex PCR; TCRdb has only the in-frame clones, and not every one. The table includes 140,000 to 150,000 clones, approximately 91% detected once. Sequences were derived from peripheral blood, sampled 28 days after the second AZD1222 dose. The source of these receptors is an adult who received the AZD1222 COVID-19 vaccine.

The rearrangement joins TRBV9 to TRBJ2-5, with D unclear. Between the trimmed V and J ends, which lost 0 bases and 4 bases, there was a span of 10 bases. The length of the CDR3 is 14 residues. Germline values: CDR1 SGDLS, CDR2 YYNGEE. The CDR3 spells CASSVGSRRETQYF. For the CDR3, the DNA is TGTGCCAGCAGCGTAGGATCCAGGCGAGAGACCCAGTACTTC.

The CDR3 nucleotides read TGTGCCAGCAGTGCACAGACACCTTTCTCTGGAAACACCATATATTTT. Encoded protein: CASSAQTPFSGNTIYF. The rearrangement uses TRBV2 and TRBJ1-3; D is ambiguous. The germline V and J ends were trimmed by 4 bases and 0 bases, with 13 bases remaining between them. The CDR3 contains 16 residues. Germline-derived CDR1 and CDR2 are SNHLY and FYNNEI.

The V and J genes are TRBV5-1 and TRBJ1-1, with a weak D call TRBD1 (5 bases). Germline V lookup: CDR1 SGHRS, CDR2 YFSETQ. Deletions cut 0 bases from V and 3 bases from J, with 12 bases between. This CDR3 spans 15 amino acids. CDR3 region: CASSLVGGKDTEAFF. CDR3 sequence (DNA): TGCGCCAGCAGCTTGGTTGGGGGGAAGGACACTGAAGCTTTCTTT.

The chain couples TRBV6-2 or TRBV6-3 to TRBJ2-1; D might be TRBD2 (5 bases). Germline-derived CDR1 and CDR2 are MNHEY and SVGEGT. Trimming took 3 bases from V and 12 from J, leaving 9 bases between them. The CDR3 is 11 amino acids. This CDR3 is CASSYHGVQFF. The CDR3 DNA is TGTGCCAGCAGTTATCACGGGGTGCAGTTCTTC.

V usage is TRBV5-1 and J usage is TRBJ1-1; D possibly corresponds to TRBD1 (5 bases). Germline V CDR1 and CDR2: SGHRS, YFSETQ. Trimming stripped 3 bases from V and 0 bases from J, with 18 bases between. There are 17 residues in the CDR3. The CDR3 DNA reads TGCGCCAGCAGCTCTCCCGGGGACGGCGGGATGAACACTGAAGCTTTCTTT. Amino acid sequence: CASSSPGDGGMNTEAFF.

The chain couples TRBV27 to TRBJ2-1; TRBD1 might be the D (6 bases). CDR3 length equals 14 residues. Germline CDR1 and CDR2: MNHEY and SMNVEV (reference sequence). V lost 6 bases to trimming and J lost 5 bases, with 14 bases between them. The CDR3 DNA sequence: TGTGCCAGCAGCCATTCAGGGGTCGACAATGAGCAGTTCTTC. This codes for CASSHSGVDNEQFF.

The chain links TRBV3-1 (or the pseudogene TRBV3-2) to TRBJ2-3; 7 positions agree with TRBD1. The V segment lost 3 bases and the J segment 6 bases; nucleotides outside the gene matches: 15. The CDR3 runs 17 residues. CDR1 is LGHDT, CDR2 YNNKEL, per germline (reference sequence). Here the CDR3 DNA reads TGTGCCAGCAGCCAGGAGGACAGGATCTCTTTAGTGGATACGCAGTATTTT. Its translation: CASSQEDRISLVDTQYF.